These 13 T cell receptor beta chains came from one sample sequenced in a study of molecular identifiers for immune sequencing clone quantification. Each CDR3 protein is one row after TCRdb ran MiXCR on the PCR reads. In the table there are over 90,000 distinct CDR3 sequences, about 35% of which are singletons. The source material was naive CD8+ T cells from blood, with Jurkat cell RNA spiked in. The subset is: FACS-sorted CD8+CD4-CCR7+CD45RA+ naive T cells. The receptor set was obtained from a human donor in good health. Some libraries in this study had Jurkat cell RNA spiked in.

This clonotype was detected a few times. V gene TRBV28 combines with J gene TRBJ1-6; D unclear. The ends were cut back, 7 bases at V and 0 bases at J, with 10 bases in the middle. This CDR3 has 15 amino acids. In germline, CDR1 is MDHEN, CDR2 SYDVKM. CDR3 in DNA: TGTGCCAGCACGGGCGGAGGCTCCTATAATTCACCCCTCCACTTT. Translated, it gives CASTGGGSYNSPLHF.

As concerns this clonotype: This CDR3 fails to terminate in the conserved phenylalanine or tryptophan, so it likely reflects a read error. The chain combines TRBV6-2 or TRBV6-3 with TRBJ2-7; D unresolved. This CDR3 is 11 amino acids long. Per the germline V gene, CDR1 is MNHEY and CDR2 is SVGEGT. Between the trimmed V and J ends, which lost 5 bases and 2 bases, there was a span of 4 bases. CDR3 protein: CASSEPYEQYL. DNA of the CDR3: TGTGCCAGCAGTGAGCCCTACGAGCAGTACCTC.

Only a few counts were recorded for this clonotype. One end of the junction fails to match germline, which may point to a read error. J is TRBJ2-7 and V is TRBV2; weak D call: TRBD1 (5 bases). This CDR3 has 12 amino acids. Germline V gene lookup returns CDR1 SNHLY and CDR2 FYNNEI. CDR3 in amino acids: CTSSGSPYEQYF. The CDR3 DNA is TGTACCAGCTCAGGGTCCCCCTACGAGCAGTACTTC.

The chain joins TRBV6-1 to TRBJ1-1; D gene unclear. CDR1 and CDR2 from the germline V gene are MNHNS and SASEGT. The CDR3 has 14 amino acids. V gave up 3 bases and J gave up 5 bases, with 13 bases separating them. CDR3 nucleotide sequence: TGTGCCAGCAGTGACCTCCACGGCTGGACTGAAGCTTTCTTT. Its translation: CASSDLHGWTEAFF.

In its sample, this clonotype was seen a few times. The rearrangement links TRBV10-3 to TRBJ2-7; D gene uncertain. Deletions cut 2 bases from V and 6 bases from J, with 5 bases between. CDR1 is ENHRY, CDR2 SYGVKD, per germline. The CDR3 consists of 11 residues. The CDR3 coding sequence is TGTGCCATCAGTGAGGGGCGCGAGCAGTACTTC. Its protein product is CAISEGREQYF.

Turning to this clonotype: A much larger clone is a single base away; this may be a read error. The chain combines TRBV29-1 with TRBJ2-6; D not resolved. Per germline, CDR1 SQVTM and CDR2 ANQGSEA. The CDR3 has 13 amino acids. The DNA for the CDR3 is TGCTGCGTTGTCCTCGCCGGGGCCAACGTCCTGACTTTC. It yields the protein CCVVLAGANVLTF.

Only a few counts were recorded for this clonotype. This chain uses TRBV11-2 with TRBJ2-7; D ambiguous. The CDR3 spans 14 residues. V shed 5 bases and J shed 0 bases, with 11 bases lying between them. Germline CDR1 reads SGHAT; CDR2 reads FQNNGV. The CDR3 sequence: CASSDTVSSYEQYF. The CDR3 nucleotides read TGTGCCAGCAGCGATACAGTCAGCTCCTACGAGCAGTACTTC. Full variable domain (outside the CDR3, taken from reference TRBV11-2 and TRBJ2-7): EAGVAQSPRYKIIEKRQSVAFWCNPISGHATLYWYQQILGQGPKLLIQFQNNGVVDDSQLPKDRFSAERLKGVDSTLKIQPAKLEDSAVYLCASSDTVSSYEQYFGPGTRLTVT.

In its sample, this clonotype was seen a few times. V gene TRBV24-1 combines with J gene TRBJ2-7; D perhaps matches TRBD2 (6 bases). Germline CDR1 reads KGHDR; CDR2 reads SFDVKD. The CDR3 length is 13 residues. Trimming took 7 bases from V and 4 from J, leaving 13 bases between them. CDR3 sequence: CATSRGMGYEQYF. In DNA form, the CDR3 reads TGTGCCACCAGCCGCGGGATGGGGTACGAGCAGTACTTC.

The genes are TRBV4-3 and TRBJ2-7; 8 bases line up with TRBD1. From germline, CDR1 is LGHNA and CDR2 YSLEER. The CDR3 runs to 15 residues. V lost 1 base to trimming and J lost 4 bases; unmatched junction nucleotides: 6. The chain's CDR3 is CASSQGTGFPYEQYF. As DNA, the CDR3 is TGCGCCAGCAGCCAAGGGACAGGGTTTCCATACGAGCAGTACTTC.

To note about this clonotype: An end of the junction does not agree with germline; a read error may underlie this. The J gene is TRBJ2-3, the V gene TRBV11-2, with D hard to call. Germline-derived CDR1 and CDR2 are SGHAT and FQNNGV. The CDR3 spans 12 residues. The CDR3 nucleotides are TGTGCCAGCAGCTTAGAGGTCGGTACGCTGTATTTT. It encodes CASSLEVGTLYF.

CDR3 in amino acids: CAISEYGDTQYF. The CDR3 nucleotides are TGTGCCATCAGTGAGTATGGAGATACGCAGTATTTT. V is TRBV10-3 and J is TRBJ2-3; D is unclear. V was cut by 1 base and J by 5 bases, with 4 bases left in between. The CDR3 has 12 amino acids. From germline, CDR1 is ENHRY and CDR2 SYGVKD.

This clonotype was recorded a few times. The J gene is TRBJ2-2, the V gene TRBV12-3 or TRBV12-4, with D unclear. With 4 bases removed from V and 4 bases from J, the gap between germline ends came to 4 bases. CDR3 length equals 12 residues. The CDR3 coding sequence is TGTGCCAGCAGTTGGACCACCGGGGAGCTGTTTTTT. It translates to CASSWTTGELFF.

Notes on this clonotype: Being one base from a much bigger clone, this may be a read error. The gene calls are TRBV28 and TRBJ2-1; no firm D call. Germline values: CDR1 MDHEN, CDR2 SYDVKM. V lost 4 bases and J lost 13, with 5 bases in between. The CDR3 has 9 amino acids. CDR3 DNA sequence: TGTGCCAGCAGTTCCCCCCAGTTCTTC. This encodes CASSSPQFF.